Below are 30 T cell receptor beta chains sequenced from a single sample in a study of shared clonotypes between healthy human individuals (dated by TCRdb to about 2020). CD8 naive samples were CD45RO-negative cells positively selected for CCR7, giving a CD45RA+CCR7+ population that excluded TemRA cells. Library preparation employed the immunoSEQ multiplex PCR assay. Imported from immuneACCESS, the table was reduced by TCRdb to in-frame sequences with V and J called. These copies leave out some clones; in studies compared against another copy, an unresolved V gene accounts for under half, and the cause of the remainder is not known. This sample gives about 2 million clones in total; about 95% of them show up just once. Together, the top ten hold approximately 1.2% of the sample. Sequenced input: naive CD8+ T cells sorted from blood. The cell subset or site label corresponds to: CD45RA+CCR7+. The receptors were gathered from a man aged 18 to 30 in good health.

This rearrangement joins TRBV2 to TRBJ2-7; 10 bases line up with TRBD2. V dropped 4 bases and J dropped 7; count of bases not matched to a gene: 16. CDR3 length: 17 residues. CDR1 is SNHLY, CDR2 FYNNEI, per germline. For the CDR3, the DNA is TGTGCCAGCAGTGCCGGGTCGTGGGGGACTAGCGTTAAGGAGCAGTACTTC. Its translation is CASSAGSWGTSVKEQYF.

The J gene is TRBJ2-7, the V gene TRBV27; 7 positions agree with TRBD2. The CDR3 loop spans 16 amino acids. In germline, CDR1 is MNHEY, CDR2 SMNVEV (reference sequence). J lost 3 bases, V lost 0 bases, and 8 bases had no gene match. CDR3 amino acids: CASSLSRGTVYYEQYF. Here the CDR3 DNA reads TGTGCCAGCAGTTTATCGCGGGGGACGGTATACTACGAGCAGTACTTC.

The chain is built from TRBV20-1 and TRBJ2-7; D possibly matches TRBD1 or TRBD2 (5 bases each). Looked up from germline, CDR1 is DFQATT and CDR2 is SNEGSKA (reference sequence). Trimming took off 6 bases at V and 6 bases at J, with 12 bases between the two ends. The CDR3 consists of 11 residues. The CDR3 sequence: CSAVGASEQYF. Here the CDR3 DNA reads TGCAGTGCGGTCGGGGCTAGCGAGCAGTACTTC.

This clone was recorded once. The V gene is TRBV7-9, the J gene TRBJ2-2; D is undetermined. With 4 bases removed from V and 5 bases from J, the gap between germline ends came to 14 bases. Germline V gives CDR1 SEHNR, CDR2 FQNEAQ (reference sequence). The CDR3 totals 15 residues. Here the CDR3 reads CASSYDVTGTGELFF. DNA for the CDR3: TGTGCCAGCAGCTATGATGTGACGGGTACCGGGGAGCTGTTTTTT.

The chain carries TRBV7-9 and TRBJ2-1; TRBD1 is a possible D gene (6 bases). The CDR3 consists of 15 residues. Germline V lookup: CDR1 SEHNR, CDR2 FQNEAQ (reference sequence). The V end was cut by 5 bases, the J end by 6 bases, with 17 bases between. The CDR3 loop is CASSPTGSSSNEQFF. CDR3 DNA: TGTGCCAGCAGCCCTACAGGGTCGAGCAGCAATGAGCAGTTCTTC.

This chain uses TRBV27 with TRBJ2-1; 12 nucleotides align to TRBD2. The CDR3 is 14 residues long. Trimming removed 3 bases from V and 15 bases from J; junction bases left unmatched: 9. The germline CDR1 and CDR2 sequences are MNHEY and SMNVEV (reference sequence). The CDR3 region has the DNA TGTGCCAGCAGTTTGTTGCTAGCGGGAGGGCCTCGGTTCTTC. Translated: CASSLLLAGGPRFF.

The chain has TRBV10-1 and TRBJ2-7; 9 nucleotides match TRBD1. The length of the CDR3 is 15 residues. CDR1 WNHNN and CDR2 SYGVQD come from the germline V gene (reference sequence). The junction had 9 bases not matched to a gene; V was cut back by 3 bases and J by 6 bases. CDR3 sequence (DNA): TGCGCCAGCAGTGACCACAGGGGGCTACCAGCCGAGCAGTACTTC. Protein product: CASSDHRGLPAEQYF.

CDR3 DNA: TGTGCCAGCTCCCCGACAGAACACTATGGCTACACCTTC. It specifies CASSPTEHYGYTF. V usage is TRBV18 and J usage is TRBJ1-2, with TRBD1 as a possible D gene (5 bases). Trimming removed 6 bases at V and 3 bases at J, with 11 bases between. This CDR3 region has 13 residues. Germline lookup yields CDR1 KGHSH and CDR2 LQKENI.

As for this clone: The sample contains more than one DNA sequence encoding this CDR3. The chain has TRBV4-3 and TRBJ2-2; possibly TRBD2 for D (5 bases). This CDR3 is 14 amino acids long. V dropped 1 base and J dropped 7 bases, with 10 bases sitting between them. Germline V lookup: CDR1 LGHNA, CDR2 YSLEER. CDR3: CASSQVEGSGELFF. CDR3 bases: TGCGCCAGCAGCCAAGTAGAGGGAAGCGGGGAGCTGTTTTTT.

The table lists this clone with a few counts. For the CDR3, the DNA is TGTGCCAGCAGCTTGGAAGGGGTCGGTTCACCCCTCCACTTT. Protein product: CASSLEGVGSPLHF. The J gene is TRBJ1-6, the V gene TRBV5-4, with D possibly being TRBD1 (5 bases). The CDR3 runs 14 residues. The germline V gene encodes CDR1 SGHNT and CDR2 YYREEE (reference sequence). Trimming shortened V by 0 bases and J by 9 bases, and 10 bases separated the two germline ends. Full variable domain (rest looked up from reference TRBV5-4 and TRBJ1-6): ETGVTQSPTHLIKTRGQQVTLRCSSQSGHNTVSWYQQALGQGPQFIFQYYREEENGRGNFPPRFSGLQFPNYSSELNVNALELDDSALYLCASSLEGVGSPLHFGNGTRLTVT.

The chain uses TRBV10-1 and TRBJ2-3; D possibly corresponds to TRBD2 (6 bases). CDR1 and CDR2 from the germline V gene are WNHNN and SYGVQD (reference sequence). The CDR3 spans 14 residues. V was cut by 0 bases and J by 9 bases, with 13 bases left in between. This CDR3 reads CASSESGGDFTQYF. The CDR3 bases are TGCGCCAGCAGTGAGTCGGGGGGAGACTTCACGCAGTATTTT.

This sequence joins TRBV4-3 and TRBJ2-7; possibly TRBD1 for D (6 bases). The V gene's germline CDR1 is LGHNA and CDR2 YSLEER. Trimming pared 3 bases from V and 2 bases from J, leaving 11 bases between. The CDR3 extends over 14 amino acids. The CDR3 spells CASSQTGHAYEQYF. The DNA of the CDR3 is TGCGCCAGCAGCCAGACGGGACACGCCTACGAGCAGTACTTC.

The rearrangement joins TRBV7-9 to TRBJ1-1, with 7 bases identical to TRBD1. Per germline, CDR1 SEHNR and CDR2 FQNEAQ (reference sequence). This CDR3 is 12 amino acids long. Trimming at V came to 3 bases and at J to 5 bases, leaving 0 bases not matched to a gene. The CDR3 here is CASSLDRTEAFF. The DNA of the CDR3 is TGTGCCAGCAGCTTGGACAGGACTGAAGCTTTCTTT.

The rearrangement links TRBV25-1 to TRBJ2-3; D possibly matches TRBD1 or TRBD2 (5 bases each). The ends were cut back, 6 bases at V and 2 bases at J, with 15 bases in the middle. The V gene's germline CDR1 is MGHDK and CDR2 SYGVNS. The CDR3 spans 15 residues. Here the CDR3 reads CASRDGTANTDTQYF. The DNA of the CDR3 is TGTGCCAGCAGGGACGGGACGGCAAACACAGATACGCAGTATTTT. The full variable domain, in which reference TRBV25-1 and TRBJ2-3 provide the parts outside the CDR3, is EADIYQTPRYLVIGTGKKITLECSQTMGHDKMYWYQQDPGMELHLIHYSYGVNSTEKGDLSSESTVSRIRTEHFPLTLESARPSHTSQYLCASRDGTANTDTQYFGPGTRLTVL.

This clone was seen a single time. The chain has TRBV27 and TRBJ1-2; no clear D gene. Trimming shortened V by 2 bases and J by 0 bases, and 16 bases separated the two germline ends. The CDR3 spans 17 residues. Germline V lookup: CDR1 MNHEY, CDR2 SMNVEV (reference sequence). The CDR3 DNA follows: TGTGCCAGCAGTTTAATGGGTGTTGACGGCCCTAACTATGGCTACACCTTC. It is translated as CASSLMGVDGPNYGYTF.

This sequence joins TRBV9 and TRBJ2-1; 9 nucleotides line up with TRBD2. This CDR3 has 13 amino acids. After removal of 3 bases from V and 10 bases from J, the junction contained 5 bases not matched to a gene. Germline V gene data show CDR1 as SGDLS and CDR2 as YYNGEE. Here the CDR3 reads CASSEGLAWEQFF. The CDR3 region has the DNA TGTGCCAGCAGCGAGGGACTAGCTTGGGAGCAGTTCTTC.

Details on this clone: This CDR3 is also generated by other DNA sequences in the sample. The chain is built from TRBV6-6 and TRBJ2-7; the D gene is possibly TRBD2 (5 bases). CDR1 and CDR2 from the germline V gene are MNHNY and SVGAGI (reference sequence). Trimming removed 0 bases at V and 5 bases at J, with 5 bases between. The CDR3 is made up of 12 amino acids. The CDR3 DNA follows: TGTGCCAGCAGTTACTCCGGGGACGAGCAGTACTTC. As protein: CASSYSGDEQYF.

The rearrangement uses TRBV15 and TRBJ1-6, with a tentative D call TRBD1 (5 bases). Trimming removed 3 bases at V and 3 bases at J, with 15 bases between. Germline-derived CDR1 and CDR2 are LNHNV and YYDKDF (reference sequence). CDR3 length equals 17 residues. CDR3: CATSRPDSMNYNSPLHF. The CDR3 bases are TGTGCCACCAGCAGGCCCGACAGCATGAACTATAATTCACCCCTCCACTTT.

This clone has just one count. V gene TRBV28 combines with J gene TRBJ2-3; D is ambiguous. This CDR3 region has 17 residues. Per germline, CDR1 MDHEN and CDR2 SYDVKM. V lost 3 bases and J 0 bases, leaving 16 bases between the germline ends. CDR3 loop: CASSFTANSPSTDTQYF. The CDR3 DNA reads TGTGCCAGCAGTTTTACGGCGAACAGCCCAAGCACAGATACGCAGTATTTT.

The chain combines TRBV7-9 with TRBJ2-1; TRBD2 might be the D (6 bases). Germline CDR1 reads SEHNR; CDR2 reads FQNEAQ (reference sequence). The CDR3 has 16 residues. With 5 bases removed from V and 7 bases from J, the gap between germline ends came to 21 bases. Here the CDR3 DNA reads TGTGCCAGCAGCCTTATGGGAGGTGCGCTGATAAATGAGCAGTTCTTC. Translated: CASSLMGGALINEQFF.

The CDR3 loop reads CAIGEAGGYEQYF. The CDR3 DNA is TGTGCCATCGGGGAGGCGGGGGGATACGAGCAGTACTTC. The chain uses TRBV2 and TRBJ2-7; 8 bases match TRBD2. J was trimmed by 4 bases and V by 10 bases; bases with no gene match: 9. CDR1 SNHLY and CDR2 FYNNEI come from the germline V gene. This CDR3 has 13 residues.

This sequence joins TRBV6-1 and TRBJ2-7; 7 bases agree with TRBD2. Looked up from germline, CDR1 is MNHNS and CDR2 is SASEGT. The CDR3 totals 15 residues. J lost 1 base, V lost 8 bases, and 11 bases had no gene match. CDR3 sequence (DNA): TGTGCCAGCTCGTGGGGAGCGGGGTTATCCTACGAGCAGTACTTC. Protein: CASSWGAGLSYEQYF.

Only one count was recorded for this clone. The same CDR3 can be traced to other DNA sequences in this sample. The DNA of the CDR3 is TGTGCCAGTAGTATTGGTGGGGCTTACACTGAAGCTTTCTTT. It translates to CASSIGGAYTEAFF. This chain joins TRBV19 and TRBJ1-1; a weak D match, TRBD1 (5 bases). V lost 3 bases and J lost 3, with 11 bases in between. Germline loops: CDR1 LNHDA, CDR2 SQIVND (reference sequence). CDR3 length: 14 amino acids.

In regard to this clone: Distinct nucleotide sequences in the sample also encode this CDR3. The chain uses TRBV5-6 and TRBJ1-1; TRBD1 agrees at 9 bases. The trim removed 4 bases at V and 4 bases at J, leaving 5 bases unmatched. The CDR3 is 14 amino acids. CDR1 and CDR2 (germline): SGHDT, YYEEEE. CDR3 residues: CASSPGTGITEAFF. The CDR3 nucleotides read TGTGCCAGCAGCCCCGGGACAGGGATCACTGAAGCTTTCTTT.

The chain combines TRBV30 with TRBJ1-2, with a possible D match to TRBD1 (6 bases). This CDR3 region has 15 residues. Germline CDR1 is GTSNPN and CDR2 is SVGIG (reference sequence). V was pared by 4 bases and J by 5 bases, with 20 bases between. The CDR3 bases are TGTGCCTGGACCTGGGAGGGGGACTTAGGATATGGCTACACCTTC. This encodes CAWTWEGDLGYGYTF.

About this clone itself: The sample carries other DNA sequences with the same CDR3. The V gene is TRBV5-1, the J gene TRBJ2-7; a weak D match, TRBD1 (5 bases). The V gene's germline CDR1 is SGHRS and CDR2 YFSETQ. CDR3 size: 13 residues. V was cut by 2 bases and J by 0 bases, with 6 bases left in between. CDR3 region: CASSLGVSYEQYF. The CDR3 DNA is TGCGCCAGCAGCTTAGGGGTCTCCTACGAGCAGTACTTC. The complete variable domain, with remaining parts taken from reference TRBV5-1 and TRBJ2-7, reads KAGVTQTPRYLIKTRGQQVTLSCSPISGHRSVSWYQQTPGQGLQFLFEYFSETQRNKGNFPGRFSGRQFSNSRSEMNVSTLELGDSALYLCASSLGVSYEQYFGPGTRLTVT.

The chain uses TRBV10-2 and TRBJ1-4, with a tentative D call TRBD1 (6 bases). This CDR3 has 14 amino acids. Trimming pared 6 bases from V and 7 bases from J, leaving 15 bases between. CDR1 and CDR2 (germline): WSHSY, SAAADI. The CDR3 DNA is TGCGCCAGCAGGGAACAAGGGGGGGTTGAAAAACTGTTTTTT. Amino acids: CASREQGGVEKLFF.

The chain combines TRBV6-5 with TRBJ2-5, with 8 positions matching TRBD2. The J call may be mistaken, given a closer DNA end match to TRBJ2-7. Germline CDR1 is MNHEY and CDR2 is SVGAGI. This CDR3 has 16 residues. The CDR3 DNA reads TGTGCCAGCAGTTACGGGCCACGGGAGGGAACCTACGAGCAGTACTTC. Encoded protein: CASSYGPREGTYEQYF.

This chain uses TRBV7-9 with TRBJ2-5, with D possibly matching TRBD2 (6 bases). The CDR3 runs to 15 residues. Germline assignment: CDR1 SEHNR and CDR2 FQNEAQ (reference sequence). V shed 5 bases and J shed 5 bases, with 18 bases lying between them. DNA for the CDR3: TGTGCCAGCAGCCCGGGACTTTTGGGGTGGGAGACCCAGTACTTC. The encoded protein is CASSPGLLGWETQYF. The variable domain in full, with the rest retrieved from reference TRBV7-9 and TRBJ2-5, is DTGVSQNPRHKITKRGQNVTFRCDPISEHNRLYWYRQTLGQGPEFLTYFQNEAQLEKSRLLSDRFSAERPKGSFSTLEIQRTEQGDSAMYLCASSPGLLGWETQYFGPGTRLLVL.

The chain combines TRBV7-9 with TRBJ2-1, with D tentatively TRBD2 (5 bases). This CDR3 has 14 amino acids. Germline CDR1 SEHNR, CDR2 FQNEAQ (reference sequence). Trimming removed 1 base at V and 7 bases at J, with 11 bases between. CDR3 coding DNA: TGTGCCAGCAGCTTAGTTGTTAGCGTTAATGAGCAGTTCTTC. It encodes CASSLVVSVNEQFF.